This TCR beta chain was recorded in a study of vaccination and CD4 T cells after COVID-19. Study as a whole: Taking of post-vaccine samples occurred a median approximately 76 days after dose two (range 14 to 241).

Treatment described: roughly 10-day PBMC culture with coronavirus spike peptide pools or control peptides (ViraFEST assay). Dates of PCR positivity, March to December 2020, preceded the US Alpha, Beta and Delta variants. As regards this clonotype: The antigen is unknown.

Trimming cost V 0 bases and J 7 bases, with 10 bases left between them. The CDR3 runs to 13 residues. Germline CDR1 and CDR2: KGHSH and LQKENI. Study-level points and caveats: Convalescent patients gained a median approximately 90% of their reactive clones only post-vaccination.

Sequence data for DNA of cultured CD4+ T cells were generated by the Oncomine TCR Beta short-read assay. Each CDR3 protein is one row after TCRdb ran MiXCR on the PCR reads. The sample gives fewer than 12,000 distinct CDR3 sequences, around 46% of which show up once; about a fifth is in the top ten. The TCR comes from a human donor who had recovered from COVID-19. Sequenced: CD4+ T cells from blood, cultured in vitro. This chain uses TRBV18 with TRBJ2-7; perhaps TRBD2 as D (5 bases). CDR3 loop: CASSPPIPGEQYF. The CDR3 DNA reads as TGTGCCAGCTCACCACCAATACCGGGAGAGCAGTACTTC.